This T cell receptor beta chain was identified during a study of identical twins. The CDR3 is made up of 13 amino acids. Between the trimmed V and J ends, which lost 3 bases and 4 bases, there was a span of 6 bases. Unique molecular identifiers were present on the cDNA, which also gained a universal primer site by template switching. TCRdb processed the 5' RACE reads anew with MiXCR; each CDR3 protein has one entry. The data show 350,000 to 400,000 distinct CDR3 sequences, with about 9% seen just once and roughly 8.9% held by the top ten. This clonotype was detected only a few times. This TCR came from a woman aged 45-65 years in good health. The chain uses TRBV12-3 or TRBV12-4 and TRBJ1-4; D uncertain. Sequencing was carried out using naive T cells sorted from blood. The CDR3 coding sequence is TGTGCCAGCAGTTTTGGATATAATGAAAAACTGTTTTTT. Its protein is CASSFGYNEKLFF.